The 19 T cell receptor beta chains given below trace back to one sample, sequenced in a study of cytomegalovirus exposure and HLA in healthy donors. The protocol was immunoSEQ multiplex PCR, while the TCRdb copy is restricted to in-frame clones and leaves out a portion. The sample lists some 79,000 clones; over 90% were seen once. The sample taken for sequencing was PBMCs. These receptors came from a woman under 30 in good health and CMV-seropositive.

The gene calls are TRBV5-1 and TRBJ1-1, with D perhaps matching TRBD1 (6 bases). V dropped 2 bases and J dropped 5 bases, with 13 bases sitting between them. The CDR3 sequence is 14 residues long. CDR1 and CDR2 (germline): SGHRS, YFSETQ. This CDR3 is CASSFYQGKTEAFF. CDR3 nucleotide sequence: TGCGCCAGCAGCTTTTATCAGGGGAAGACTGAAGCTTTCTTT.

This clone has a handful of counts. J is TRBJ1-1 and V is TRBV13, with 9 bases aligning to TRBD1. The germline CDR1 and CDR2 sequences are PRHDT and FYEKMQ (reference sequence). After removal of 5 bases from V and 10 bases from J, the junction contained 5 bases not matched to a gene. The CDR3 has 12 amino acids. The CDR3 region is CASSLGTGRAFF. The DNA for the CDR3 is TGTGCCAGCAGCCTTGGGACAGGGAGAGCTTTCTTT.

The chain joins TRBV6-1 to TRBJ1-2; tentative D call: TRBD1 (6 bases). The germline CDR1 and CDR2 sequences are MNHNS and SASEGT. The V gene lost 5 bases and the J gene lost 10 bases, with 8 bases spanning the gap. This CDR3 spans 10 amino acids. CDR3 in DNA: TGTGCCAGCAGTTCAGGGGACTACACCTTC. Protein product: CASSSGDYTF.

This sequence joins TRBV28 and TRBJ2-7; D gene uncertain. Germline values: CDR1 MDHEN, CDR2 SYDVKM. This CDR3 has 15 amino acids. V was shortened by 5 bases and J by 3 bases, with 17 bases between the two germline ends. CDR3 protein: CASSPIPRPGYEQYF. In DNA, the CDR3 is TGTGCCAGCAGTCCGATCCCCCGACCAGGCTACGAGCAGTACTTC.

The rearrangement links TRBV6-5 to TRBJ2-7; 7 nucleotides match TRBD2. Germline V gene data show CDR1 as MNHEY and CDR2 as SVGAGI. V lost 6 bases to trimming and J lost 4 bases; unmatched junction nucleotides: 9. This CDR3 has 14 amino acids. CDR3 nucleotides: TGTGCCAGCAGGAACACGGGACTATTATACGAGCAGTACTTC. Its protein product is CASRNTGLLYEQYF.

On this clone: The identical CDR3 is also encoded by other nucleotide sequences in the sample. The chain has TRBV27 and TRBJ1-1; D not resolved. The germline CDR1 and CDR2 sequences are MNHEY and SMNVEV (reference sequence). Trimming left V 0 bases short and J 5 bases short, with 7 bases between. This CDR3 has 13 amino acids. CDR3 coding DNA: TGTGCCAGCAGTTTATCTGTCCTGACTGAAGCTTTCTTT. It encodes CASSLSVLTEAFF.

V and J are TRBV5-1 and TRBJ2-7; no definite D call. The CDR3 covers 15 residues. CDR1 SGHRS and CDR2 YFSETQ come from the germline V gene. V lost 0 bases and J 3 bases, leaving 13 bases between the germline ends. CDR3 DNA sequence: TGCGCCAGCAGCTTGGTAGGTAGTCGGGTCTACGAGCAGTACTTC. It encodes CASSLVGSRVYEQYF.

The rearrangement links TRBV4-3 to TRBJ1-1; D is unresolved. The germline V gene encodes CDR1 LGHNA and CDR2 YSLEER. Deletions cut 1 base from V and 1 base from J, with 10 bases between. This CDR3 spans 15 amino acids. CDR3 residues: CASSQGVAENTEAFF. The CDR3 DNA sequence: TGCGCCAGCAGCCAAGGCGTCGCGGAGAACACTGAAGCTTTCTTT.

J is TRBJ2-1 and V is TRBV6-5; the match to TRBD2 covers 12 bases. Germline CDR1 is MNHEY and CDR2 is SVGAGI. The V gene end was trimmed by 10 bases and the J gene end by 3 bases; junction bases not matched to a gene: 7. The CDR3 loop spans 15 amino acids. CDR3 sequence reads: CATHGLAGYYNEQFF. In DNA form, the CDR3 reads TGTGCCACCCACGGACTAGCGGGATACTACAATGAGCAGTTCTTC.

The rearrangement joins TRBV14 to TRBJ2-1; D call uncertain. The CDR3 length is 13 residues. Germline CDR1 and CDR2: SGHDN and FVKESK. V was shortened by 2 bases and J by 4 bases, with 6 bases between the two germline ends. CDR3 sequence (DNA): TGTGCCAGCAGCCAAAGAGCGTACAATGAGCAGTTCTTC. This encodes CASSQRAYNEQFF.

The V and J genes are TRBV29-1 and TRBJ2-7; 7 positions match TRBD1. CDR1 and CDR2 from the germline V gene are SQVTM and ANQGSEA. V lost 4 bases to trimming and J lost 7 bases; unmatched junction nucleotides: 10. This CDR3 has 13 amino acids. CDR3 residues: CSVVRTGGREQYF. CDR3 DNA sequence: TGCAGCGTTGTTCGGACAGGCGGTAGAGAGCAGTACTTC.

This sequence joins TRBV6-5 and TRBJ2-3; D is uncertain. The V gene lost 6 bases and the J gene lost 5 bases, with 9 bases spanning the gap. Looked up from germline, CDR1 is MNHEY and CDR2 is SVGAGI. This CDR3 has 12 amino acids. CDR3 coding DNA: TGTGCCAGCAGAACAGAAGGAGATACGCAGTATTTT. This encodes CASRTEGDTQYF.

The V gene is TRBV28, the J gene TRBJ2-7; D not certain. The germline gives CDR1 MDHEN, CDR2 SYDVKM. The CDR3 loop spans 13 amino acids. V was cut by 6 bases and J by 3 bases, with 12 bases left in between. This CDR3 is CASRRAELYEQYF. The CDR3 DNA sequence: TGTGCCAGCAGAAGAGCCGAGCTCTACGAGCAGTACTTC.

The V and J genes are TRBV9 and TRBJ2-3, with TRBD1 identical over 10 bases. The CDR3 spans 17 residues. Germline CDR1 SGDLS, CDR2 YYNGEE. The junction had 9 bases not matched to a gene; V was cut back by 2 bases and J by 3 bases. DNA of the CDR3: TGTGCCAGCAGCGTGGCCCGGACAGGGGGTGTTACAGATACGCAGTATTTT. Amino acids: CASSVARTGGVTDTQYF.

The rearrangement joins TRBV4-3 to TRBJ1-1; D might be TRBD1 (6 bases). This CDR3 spans 16 amino acids. Germline CDR1 is LGHNA and CDR2 is YSLEER. The V end was cut by 1 base, the J end by 2 bases, with 14 bases between. The CDR3 DNA reads as TGCGCCAGCAGCCAAGGTTATCGGGACACAAACACTGAAGCTTTCTTT. Its translation is CASSQGYRDTNTEAFF.

The chain joins TRBV5-6 to TRBJ1-1; tentative D call: TRBD1 (5 bases). The CDR3 length is 12 residues. CDR1 is SGHDT, CDR2 YYEEEE, per germline. The V end was cut by 4 bases, the J end by 7 bases, with 11 bases between. CDR3 sequence: CASSTFTGEAFF. The CDR3 DNA reads as TGTGCCAGCAGCACGTTCACAGGTGAAGCTTTCTTT.

V is TRBV29-1 and J is TRBJ1-1, with D possibly being TRBD1 (6 bases). The CDR3 sequence is 15 residues long. V dropped 6 bases and J dropped 3 bases, with 20 bases sitting between them. Germline V lookup: CDR1 SQVTM, CDR2 ANQGSEA. CDR3 coding DNA: TGCAGCGTCTTTCGAAGATTATCAGGGGACACTGAAGCTTTCTTT. It translates to CSVFRRLSGDTEAFF.

Remarks on this clone: At one end, the junction sequence differs from germline, possibly due to a read error. The chain links TRBV7-7 to TRBJ2-2, with D perhaps matching TRBD2 (6 bases). This CDR3 spans 17 amino acids. Per germline, CDR1 SSHAT and CDR2 FNYEAQ (reference sequence). The DNA of the CDR3 is TGTGCTAGCAGCTTAGCGGTGGGCAGGAAAAGGACCGGGGAGCTGTTTTTT. Translation gives CASSLAVGRKRTGELFF.

CDR3 bases: TGTGCCAGCAGTGGGCTAGCGGGATTCGGCTATGAGGAAAACATTCAGTACTTC. Translated, it gives CASSGLAGFGYEENIQYF. The chain uses TRBV2 and TRBJ2-4; TRBD2 matches at 9 bases. This CDR3 contains 18 residues. With V trimmed by 4 bases and J by 5 bases, 15 bases remained unmatched. Germline V lookup: CDR1 SNHLY, CDR2 FYNNEI.